Here is one TCR beta chain with its context. The antigen is undetermined. The data originate from a study of cytomegalovirus exposure and HLA in healthy donors. Points from the study as a whole: According to a subsequent analysis, TCR clusters from the first cohort were inclined to appear together in the 90 to 150 validation repertoires.

The germline V gene encodes CDR1 SGHAT and CDR2 FQDESV (reference sequence). With 5 bases clipped from V and 1 base from J, the junction kept 6 bases outside the gene matches. The CDR3 contains 16 residues. TCRdb's table, derived via immunoSEQ multiplex PCR, lists solely in-frame clones and lacks some. The sample records around 350,000 clones, 70% to 90% being singletons. V gene TRBV11-1 combines with J gene TRBJ2-5; TRBD1 agrees at 11 bases. Sequencing was performed on PBMCs. The TCR sequence derives from a young woman in good health and CMV-seronegative. The CDR3 bases are TGTGCCAGCAGCGTGGAGGGACAGGGGGTCCAAGAGACCCAGTACTTC. Its translation is CASSVEGQGVQETQYF.